The next 20 T cell receptor beta chains were all read from a single sample in a study of CD8+ T cells in alopecia areata. Extraction of RNA preceded its reverse transcription into cDNA, which served as the sequencing template. Some clones are missing from TCRdb's copy, which holds only in-frame ones; the method was immunoSEQ multiplex PCR. The sample yields 100,000 to 140,000 clones, roughly 84% seen once. Described treatment: oral pan-JAK inhibitor, 5-10 mg twice daily. The sequencing used CD8+ T cells sorted from blood, collected at week 24, from a patient treated with tofacitinib. These receptors originate from a human donor with alopecia areata.

The chain links TRBV7-8 to TRBJ2-3; possible D gene TRBD2, 5 bases. The V gene lost 3 bases and the J gene lost 4 bases, with 14 bases spanning the gap. The CDR3 extends over 15 amino acids. Germline loops: CDR1 SGHVS, CDR2 FQNEAQ. The CDR3 nucleotides are TGTGCCAGCAGCTTGAGGCGGGCTTGGGCAGATACGCAGTATTTT. Its protein product is CASSLRRAWADTQYF.

The chain employs TRBV29-1 and TRBJ1-1, with D unclear. This CDR3 is built from 10 residues. Germline assignment: CDR1 SQVTM and CDR2 ANQGSEA. Trimming shortened V by 3 bases and J by 8 bases, and 7 bases separated the two germline ends. CDR3 bases: TGCAGCGTTGACGTCAGAGAAGCTTTCTTT. Its translation is CSVDVREAFF.

CDR3 loop: CSVEEPSGGASYEQYF. The CDR3 DNA reads TGCAGCGTTGAAGAACCTAGCGGGGGGGCCTCCTACGAGCAGTACTTC. The chain recombines TRBV29-1 with TRBJ2-7; 12 bases line up with TRBD2. Germline V lookup: CDR1 SQVTM, CDR2 ANQGSEA. V was clipped by 0 bases and J by 0 bases; unmatched bases: 3. The CDR3 spans 16 residues.

Regarding this clone: Other DNA sequences from this sample encode an identical CDR3 as well. V and J are TRBV4-3 and TRBJ2-7; 7 positions match TRBD1. This CDR3 has 15 amino acids. Germline-derived CDR1 and CDR2 are LGHNA and YSLEER. V was pared by 0 bases and J by 0 bases, with 2 bases of the junction left unmatched. The CDR3 DNA reads as TGCGCCAGCAGCCAAGATCGGGACAGCTCCTACGAGCAGTACTTC. Protein sequence: CASSQDRDSSYEQYF.

Written as DNA, the CDR3 is TGCGCCAGCAGCGACGGACAGCGTTCTGACGAGCAGTACTTC. This translates into CASSDGQRSDEQYF. The rearrangement links TRBV5-1 to TRBJ2-7, with D maybe TRBD1 (6 bases). The CDR3 loop spans 14 amino acids. V was trimmed by 4 bases and J by 5 bases, leaving 16 bases between them. Germline CDR1 and CDR2: SGHRS and YFSETQ.

V is TRBV7-9 and J is TRBJ1-2; D is unclear. Between the trimmed V and J ends, which lost 5 bases and 1 base, there was a span of 23 bases. This CDR3 has 18 amino acids. From germline, CDR1 is SEHNR and CDR2 FQNEAQ (reference sequence). The CDR3 DNA reads as TGTGCCAGCAGCCCCATAGTCGAAGTTCATGGGGTTAACTATGGCTACACCTTC. Translating gives CASSPIVEVHGVNYGYTF.

The V and J genes are TRBV4-1 and TRBJ2-7; TRBD2 matches 12 bases. CDR3 length: 17 amino acids. Germline V CDR1 and CDR2: MGHRA, YSYEKL. The V gene end was trimmed by 1 base and the J gene end by 2 bases; junction bases not matched to a gene: 6. The CDR3 loop reads CASSQGELAGGAYEQYF. The CDR3 DNA follows: TGCGCCAGCAGCCAAGGAGAACTAGCGGGGGGCGCCTACGAGCAGTACTTC.

This clone was picked up one time. The V call is TRBV7-9, the J call TRBJ1-4, with D uncertain. The V and J ends lost 6 bases and 7 bases respectively, with 15 bases between them. The CDR3 runs to 14 residues. Germline V gene data show CDR1 as SEHNR and CDR2 as FQNEAQ (reference sequence). CDR3 protein: CASRSKASTEKLFF. CDR3 sequence (DNA): TGTGCCAGCAGGTCGAAGGCCTCCACTGAAAAACTGTTTTTT.

The chain links TRBV21-1 to TRBJ2-5; the table's D call of TRBD1 was not tested on the DNA. TRBV21-1 is flagged as a pseudogene. The CDR3 totals 15 residues. CDR3 amino acids: CASGWGTGPQETQYF. CDR3 nucleotide sequence: TGTGCCAGCGGATGGGGGACAGGGCCCCAAGAGACCCAGTACTTC.

This chain joins TRBV5-1 and TRBJ2-3; 8 bases are shared with TRBD1. CDR3 length: 17 residues. V lost 0 bases, J lost 2 bases, and 8 bases stayed unmatched. CDR1 SGHRS and CDR2 YFSETQ come from the germline V gene. For the CDR3, the DNA is TGCGCCAGCAGCTTGGCGACAGGGGTGCCTTACACAGATACGCAGTATTTT. It encodes CASSLATGVPYTDTQYF.

The chain recombines TRBV29-1 with TRBJ1-2; D unclear. The germline V gene has CDR1 SQVTM and CDR2 ANQGSEA. The CDR3 runs 15 residues. The ends were cut back, 5 bases at V and 6 bases at J, with 22 bases in the middle. CDR3 region: CSVPDISLPFNGYTF. The CDR3 nucleotides read TGCAGCGTTCCGGATATATCCCTCCCATTTAATGGCTACACCTTC.

V is TRBV5-1 and J is TRBJ2-1; 9 bases map to TRBD2. The V gene end was trimmed by 5 bases and the J gene end by 4 bases; junction bases not matched to a gene: 4. The CDR3 runs to 14 residues. Germline V gives CDR1 SGHRS, CDR2 YFSETQ. The CDR3, as DNA: TGCGCCAGCAGTGCGAGCGGGGGGTACAATGAGCAGTTCTTC. This gives the protein CASSASGGYNEQFF. The whole variable domain, remainder taken from reference TRBV5-1 and TRBJ2-1, is KAGVTQTPRYLIKTRGQQVTLSCSPISGHRSVSWYQQTPGQGLQFLFEYFSETQRNKGNFPGRFSGRQFSNSRSEMNVSTLELGDSALYLCASSASGGYNEQFFGPGTRLTVL.

The chain has TRBV27 and TRBJ1-5; D remains unclear. Trimming shortened V by 0 bases and J by 3 bases, and 3 bases separated the two germline ends. CDR3 length: 13 amino acids. Per germline, CDR1 MNHEY and CDR2 SMNVEV (reference sequence). CDR3 DNA sequence: TGTGCCAGCAGTTTATCGCCCAATCAGCCCCAGCATTTT. This codes for CASSLSPNQPQHF.

A note on this clone: This may be a read error: a much more frequent sequence differs by one nucleotide. The rearrangement uses TRBV7-9 and TRBJ2-7, with D hard to call. V gave up 5 bases and J gave up 3 bases, with 8 bases separating them. CDR3 size: 12 residues. In germline, CDR1 is SEHNR, CDR2 FQNEAQ (reference sequence). The CDR3 DNA reads as TGTGCCAGCAGCCCGCCCAACTACGAGCAGTACTTC. Protein sequence: CASSPPNYEQYF.

Here the CDR3 DNA reads TGCGCCAGCAGCTTTGGACTAGAGCAGTTCTTC. Its protein product is CASSFGLEQFF. The chain links TRBV5-1 to TRBJ2-1; TRBD2 is a possible D gene (6 bases). Germline-derived CDR1 and CDR2 are SGHRS and YFSETQ. The CDR3 extends over 11 amino acids. V was clipped by 2 bases and J by 10 bases, with 7 bases between them.

The rearrangement joins TRBV7-9 to TRBJ2-3; D possibly corresponds to TRBD1 (5 bases). The V and J ends lost 5 bases and 3 bases respectively, with 9 bases between them. The CDR3 has 13 amino acids. Germline V gene lookup returns CDR1 SEHNR and CDR2 FQNEAQ (reference sequence). CDR3 nucleotide sequence: TGTGCCAGCAGCCCGGCAGGGACAGATACGCAGTATTTT. Translating gives CASSPAGTDTQYF.

The chain links TRBV27 to TRBJ2-7, with D possibly TRBD1 on 6 matching bases. Per the germline V gene, CDR1 is MNHEY and CDR2 is SMNVEV (reference sequence). The CDR3 length is 14 residues. The V gene lost 6 bases and the J gene lost 1 base, with 13 bases spanning the gap. CDR3 nucleotides: TGTGCCAGCAGCCACGAAGGACAGTCCTACGAGCAGTACTTC. Translating it yields CASSHEGQSYEQYF.

The rearrangement uses TRBV4-1 and TRBJ2-3; 9 bases match TRBD1. The germline V gene encodes CDR1 MGHRA and CDR2 YSYEKL. The CDR3 extends over 16 amino acids. After removal of 1 base from V and 2 bases from J, the junction contained 4 bases not matched to a gene. In DNA form, the CDR3 reads TGCGCCAGCAGCCAAGCGGGACAGGGTTCCACAGATACGCAGTATTTT. It encodes CASSQAGQGSTDTQYF.

The chain is built from TRBV6-5 and TRBJ2-7; TRBD1 aligns across 8 bases. After removal of 6 bases from V and 3 bases from J, the junction contained 7 bases not matched to a gene. This CDR3 comprises 14 residues. CDR1 MNHEY and CDR2 SVGAGI come from the germline V gene. The CDR3 coding sequence is TGTGCCAGCAGCCACAGGGGGTACGGCTACGAGCAGTACTTC. Encoded protein: CASSHRGYGYEQYF.

The V call is TRBV14, the J call TRBJ1-1, with a weak D call TRBD1 (5 bases). V was trimmed by 2 bases and J by 6 bases, leaving 22 bases between them. CDR1 and CDR2 from the germline V gene are SGHDN and FVKESK. CDR3 length: 17 residues. CDR3 amino acids: CASSQQSSRRGTPEAFF. CDR3 sequence (DNA): TGTGCCAGCAGCCAACAAAGCTCTAGACGAGGGACCCCTGAAGCTTTCTTT. Looking up the rest from reference TRBV14 and TRBJ1-1 gives the full variable domain: EAGVTQFPSHSVIEKGQTVTLRCDPISGHDNLYWYRRVMGKEIKFLLHFVKESKQDESGMPNNRFLAERTGGTYSTLKVQPAELEDSGVYFCASSQQSSRRGTPEAFFGQGTRLTVV.